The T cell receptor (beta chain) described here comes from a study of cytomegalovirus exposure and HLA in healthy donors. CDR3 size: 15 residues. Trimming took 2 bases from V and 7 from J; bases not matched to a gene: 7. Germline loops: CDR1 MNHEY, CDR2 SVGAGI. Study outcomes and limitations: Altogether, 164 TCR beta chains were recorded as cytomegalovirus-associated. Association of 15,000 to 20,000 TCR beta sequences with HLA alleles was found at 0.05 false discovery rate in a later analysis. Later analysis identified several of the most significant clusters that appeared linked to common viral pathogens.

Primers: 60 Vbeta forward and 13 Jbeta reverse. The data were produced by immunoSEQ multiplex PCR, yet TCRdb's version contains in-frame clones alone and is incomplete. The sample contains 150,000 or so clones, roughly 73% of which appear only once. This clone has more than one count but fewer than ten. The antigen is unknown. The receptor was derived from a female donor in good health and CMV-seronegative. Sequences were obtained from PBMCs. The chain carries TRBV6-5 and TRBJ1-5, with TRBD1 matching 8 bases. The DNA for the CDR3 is TGTGCCAGCAGTTACCGGACAGGGATCGACCAGCCCCAGCATTTT. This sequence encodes CASSYRTGIDQPQHF.